This TCR beta chain was sequenced during a study of blood T cell repertoires in COVID-19. Looking at the study overall: From T cells, B-cell-depleted T cells, or PBMCs came the material, which was cDNA or gDNA.

The CDR3 consists of 16 residues. The ends were cut back, 5 bases at V and 0 bases at J, with 16 bases in the middle. Germline loops: CDR1 LGHDT, CDR2 YNNKEL (reference sequence). Followed longitudinally, the Seattle patients had been enrolled during active infection. In the authors' workflow: Amplified reference gene primers provided the basis for estimating nucleated cell counts. TCRdb keeps only in-frame clones here, not all; method: immunoSEQ multiplex PCR. V and J calls and clone size are copied from that table; D and trimming were computed from the DNA. The repertoire holds over 150,000 clones, with approximately 85% as singletons.

The receptor comes from a man in his 60s with COVID-19, enrolled during active disease. Sequencing was done on a sample of peripheral blood. This chain uses TRBV3-1 (or the pseudogene TRBV3-2) with TRBJ1-1, with D perhaps TRBD1 (6 bases). The chain's CDR3 is CASSEQGNTLNTEAFF. The CDR3 DNA reads as TGTGCCAGCAGCGAACAGGGAAATACTTTGAACACTGAAGCTTTCTTT.